One and the same sample provided the 14 T cell receptor beta chains below, sequenced in a study of blood T cell repertoires in COVID-19. Clones were read by immunoSEQ multiplex PCR, and TCRdb kept only the in-frame ones, dropping some. The sample includes roughly 100,000 clones, around nine tenths seen only once; the top ten take about 17%. Sequenced input: peripheral blood. The receptors were sampled from a woman older than 75 with acute or convalescent COVID-19.

This clone showed up just once. The chain links TRBV5-4 to TRBJ2-7; 7 positions match TRBD1. The junction had 5 bases not matched to a gene; V was cut back by 4 bases and J by 4 bases. The CDR3 contains 13 residues. In germline, CDR1 is SGHNT, CDR2 YYREEE (reference sequence). The CDR3 DNA sequence: TGTGCCAGCAGCCGGGGACAGAATTACGAGCAGTACTTC. Its protein is CASSRGQNYEQYF.

The count of this clone is one. This chain links TRBV5-1 with TRBJ1-1; D call uncertain. Germline CDR1 SGHRS, CDR2 YFSETQ. The CDR3 covers 13 residues. The V and J ends lost 3 bases and 1 base respectively, with 7 bases between them. CDR3 bases: TGCGCCAGCAGCTCCGCAGGGAACACTGAAGCTTTCTTT. This codes for CASSSAGNTEAFF.

This clone has more than one count but fewer than ten. V gene TRBV3-1 (or the pseudogene TRBV3-2) combines with J gene TRBJ1-1; no reliable D call. The CDR3 extends over 15 amino acids. CDR1 and CDR2 from the germline V gene are LGHDT and YNNKEL (reference sequence). Trimming took 4 bases from V and 4 from J, leaving 16 bases between them. The CDR3 sequence: CASSPRSRRATEAFF. For the CDR3, the DNA is TGTGCCAGCAGCCCGAGGTCTAGGCGGGCCACTGAAGCTTTCTTT.

The chain employs TRBV7-2 and TRBJ2-2; 9 bases are a match to TRBD1. V gave up 4 bases and J gave up 1 base; unmatched junction bases: 1. This CDR3 region has 15 residues. CDR1 is SGHTA and CDR2 is FQGNSA in the germline V gene. The CDR3 loop is CASSSTGGNTGELFF. DNA of the CDR3: TGTGCCAGCAGCTCGACAGGGGGGAACACCGGGGAGCTGTTTTTT.

This clone was seen only once. The V call is TRBV10-2, the J call TRBJ1-4, with 10 bases that match TRBD1. The germline CDR1 and CDR2 sequences are WSHSY and SAAADI. V lost 6 bases and J lost 8; bases outside the gene matches: 9. This CDR3 contains 15 residues. The CDR3 bases are TGCGCCAGCAGCCCGGGACAGGGGCTTGTCGAAAAACTGTTTTTT. It codes for CASSPGQGLVEKLFF.

The gene calls are TRBV28 and TRBJ1-2, with 7 positions matching TRBD1. Germline V gene sequence: CDR1 MDHEN, CDR2 SYDVKM. V shed 1 base, J shed 2 bases, and the junction held 10 bases outside the gene matches. This CDR3 is built from 17 residues. For the CDR3, the DNA is TGTGCCAGCAGTTTATCGACAGGGATGCCCCTGAACTATGGCTACACCTTC. Translation gives CASSLSTGMPLNYGYTF.

Notes on this clone: A much larger clone is a single base away; this may be a read error. V is TRBV2 and J is TRBJ1-1, with D maybe TRBD1 (6 bases). Trimming removed 3 bases from V and 11 bases from J, with 22 bases in between. This CDR3 comprises 15 residues. CDR1 is SNHLY and CDR2 is FYNNEI in the germline V gene. The CDR3 DNA follows: TGTGCCAGCAGTGATACGATCGGGTCCCCAGGGGTCGCTTTCTTT. Its translation is CASSDTIGSPGVAFF.

The chain joins TRBV2 to TRBJ1-5; D not certain. The V gene's germline CDR1 is SNHLY and CDR2 FYNNEI. This CDR3 spans 13 amino acids. V lost 7 bases to trimming and J lost 0 bases, with 7 bases between them. Written as DNA, the CDR3 is TGTGCCAGCAACTATTATAGCAATCAGCCCCAGCATTTT. It codes for CASNYYSNQPQHF.

This clone was recorded only once. The genes are TRBV19 and TRBJ1-5; D is uncertain. CDR3 length: 12 amino acids. Germline CDR1 is LNHDA and CDR2 is SQIVND (reference sequence). V gave up 4 bases and J gave up 6 bases, with 7 bases separating them. The CDR3 sequence is CASSTRSQPQHF. The CDR3 nucleotides read TGTGCCAGTAGTACCAGAAGTCAGCCCCAGCATTTT.

The rearrangement links TRBV9 to TRBJ1-3, with TRBD1 matching 9 bases. The germline V gene has CDR1 SGDLS and CDR2 YYNGEE. The trim removed 3 bases at V and 0 bases at J, leaving 4 bases unmatched. The CDR3 has 16 amino acids. CDR3 DNA: TGTGCCAGCAGCGAGGGACAGGGCCACTCTGGAAACACCATATATTTT. This codes for CASSEGQGHSGNTIYF.

The gene calls are TRBV30 and TRBJ2-2, with TRBD2 as a possible D gene (5 bases). CDR1 and CDR2 from the germline V gene are GTSNPN and SVGIG (reference sequence). The CDR3 sequence is 11 residues long. The V gene lost 5 bases and the J gene lost 7 bases, with 8 bases spanning the gap. The CDR3 bases are TGTGCCTGGGCAGGAGGCGGGGAGCTGTTTTTT. It is translated as CAWAGGGELFF.

In DNA, the CDR3 is TGTGCCACCAGCAGCGGGTTGGGCACAGATACGCAGTATTTT. This encodes CATSSGLGTDTQYF. The rearrangement joins TRBV15 to TRBJ2-3; D not resolved. The CDR3 is made up of 14 amino acids. The germline V gene has CDR1 LNHNV and CDR2 YYDKDF (reference sequence). V was pared by 3 bases and J by 1 base, with 8 bases between.

The V gene is TRBV24-1, the J gene TRBJ2-1; 8 bases align to TRBD1. Germline trimming cut 5 bases from V and 4 bases from J; bases unmatched to any gene: 6. The CDR3 sequence is 15 residues long. Germline V CDR1 and CDR2: KGHDR, SFDVKD. CDR3 in DNA: TGTGCCACCAGTGCGACAGGGGCGATATACAATGAGCAGTTCTTC. Protein: CATSATGAIYNEQFF.

The rearrangement uses TRBV5-1 and TRBJ2-3; possible D gene TRBD2, 6 bases. Germline V gene lookup returns CDR1 SGHRS and CDR2 YFSETQ. The CDR3 extends over 16 amino acids. V was shortened by 0 bases and J by 1 base, with 12 bases between the two germline ends. DNA of the CDR3: TGCGCCAGCAGCTTGGCCGGCGCTAGCGGCACAGATACGCAGTATTTT. As protein: CASSLAGASGTDTQYF. Complete variable domain (other parts from reference TRBV5-1 and TRBJ2-3): KAGVTQTPRYLIKTRGQQVTLSCSPISGHRSVSWYQQTPGQGLQFLFEYFSETQRNKGNFPGRFSGRQFSNSRSEMNVSTLELGDSALYLCASSLAGASGTDTQYFGPGTRLTVL.